The T cell receptor beta chain under discussion was sequenced for a study of blood T cell repertoires in COVID-19. Study-wide background: Collection of acute and convalescent COVID-19 samples took place in the United States, Italy and Spain. The cDNA or gDNA used as material had been derived from T cells, B-cell-depleted T cells, or PBMCs.

The CDR3 loop spans 16 amino acids. Germline V gene sequence: CDR1 MNHEY, CDR2 SMNVEV (reference sequence). V lost 3 bases, J lost 8 bases, and 12 bases stayed unmatched. Self-reported history from a screening survey and questionnaire set each donor's cohort. In the authors' methods: Counts of nucleated cells, estimated from reference gene primer amplification, were obtained. This table comes from immunoSEQ multiplex PCR, and its TCRdb copy is limited to in-frame clones, with some not included. V, J and clone size are those of that table, while D and trimming were read from the DNA. This table holds a few hundred thousand clones, around 87% found once.

The sequence derives from a woman in her thirties or forties who had recovered from COVID-19. The chain couples TRBV27 to TRBJ2-1; TRBD1 matches at 8 bases. Material for sequencing was PBMCs or T cells enriched from blood (not recorded which). CDR3 protein: CASSLQGQVRGDEQFF. CDR3 sequence (DNA): TGTGCCAGCAGTTTGCAGGGACAGGTGAGGGGTGATGAGCAGTTCTTC.